This is a list of T cell receptor beta chains from one sample in a study of T cells in Graves' hyperthyroidism and ophthalmopathy. MiXCR, applied by TCRdb to the multiplex PCR reads, yields one record per CDR3 protein. The sample lists hundreds of thousands of distinct CDR3 sequences; 15% to 20% were seen once. The specimen sequenced was blood. These receptors all stem from a woman aged 25 to 39 with Graves' hyperthyroidism. Each CDR3 is given with its conserved first and last residue. Rows may omit the clone size; those that give it use once, few, many or a size class.

many,TRBV3-1,CASSLSRDGNTIYF
few,TRBV19,CASSIQGIGYEQYF
many,TRBV5-1,CASSFEVTQYF
NA,TRBV20-1,CSASPLPTTGSYNEQFF
many,TRBV6-1,CASSLTSGRVNEQFF
NA,TRBV4-2,CASSQDLGDNYGYTF
many,TRBV11-2,CASSLGQANIQYF
many,TRBV9,CASSVGGDSYEQYF
many,TRBV12-3/TRBV12-4,CASSLMQGVDEQFF
NA,TRBV27,CASSFGTGEEQYF
NA,TRBV9,CASRGGMKGQDTQYF
NA,TRBV10-1,CASSLPGQWDVDSNQPQHF
few,TRBV27,CASRSAAIVSGANVLTF
NA,TRBV29-1,CSADFSSTDTQYF
many,TRBV27,CANTDPGQGEKEQFF
many,TRBV7-3,CASSSGSRGQETQYF
NA,TRBV5-1,CASSPLTDSLYGYTF
NA,TRBV28,CASSLAGTAGGYTF
few,TRBV28,CASSYRQGPSETQYF
NA,TRBV6-2/TRBV6-3,CASSPFSEGNIQYF
many,TRBV7-9,CASVADRETQYF
NA,TRBV15,CATSRKAGGYTYEQYF
NA,TRBV9,CASSGRGGRYEKLFF
NA,TRBV19,CASTMGQGPYNEQFF
many,TRBV20-1,CSADETGYNEQFF
few,TRBV14,CASSRGTSGKTDTQYF
NA,TRBV6-1,CASSWAGGDQETQYF
many,TRBV24-1,CATAAGEEQFF